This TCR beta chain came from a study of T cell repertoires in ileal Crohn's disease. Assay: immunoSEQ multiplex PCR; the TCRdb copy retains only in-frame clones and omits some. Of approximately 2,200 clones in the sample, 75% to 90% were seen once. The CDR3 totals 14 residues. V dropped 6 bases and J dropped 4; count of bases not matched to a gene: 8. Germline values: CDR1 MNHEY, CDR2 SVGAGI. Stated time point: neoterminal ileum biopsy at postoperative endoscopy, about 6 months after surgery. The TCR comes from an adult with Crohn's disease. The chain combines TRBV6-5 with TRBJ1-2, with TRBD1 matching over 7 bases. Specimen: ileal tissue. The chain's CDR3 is CASRLAGGIYGYTF. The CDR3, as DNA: TGTGCCAGCAGGTTGGCAGGGGGGATCTATGGCTACACCTTC.